This passage covers 27 T cell receptor beta chains from one sample sequenced in a study of blood T cell repertoires in COVID-19. Data came from immunoSEQ multiplex PCR; TCRdb stores just in-frame clones and leaves some out. The repertoire includes roughly 180,000 clones, 82% of them detected once, and under 12% sits in the top ten. The sequencing sample was made of peripheral blood. The receptors derive from a woman older than 75 with active or convalescent COVID-19.

In DNA, the CDR3 is TGTGCCAGCAGCCAAGTCACTAGCGGGAGGGCATATGAGCAGTTCTTC. Its protein product is CASSQVTSGRAYEQFF. The chain carries TRBV4-2 and TRBJ2-1; TRBD2 agrees at 13 bases. J gave up 8 bases and V 1 base, and 5 bases lay outside the gene matches. This CDR3 region has 16 residues. Germline V lookup: CDR1 LGHNA, CDR2 YNFKEQ.

The chain employs TRBV29-1 and TRBJ2-7, with D possibly matching TRBD1 (5 bases). This CDR3 has 11 residues. Trimming took off 4 bases at V and 3 bases at J, with 7 bases between the two ends. Germline CDR1 SQVTM, CDR2 ANQGSEA. CDR3 DNA: TGCAGCGTTGGACAGAGCTACGAGCAGTACTTC. Translating gives CSVGQSYEQYF.

The chain combines TRBV21-1 with TRBJ2-3; no check of the table's D call, TRBD2, against the DNA was made. TRBV21-1 represents a pseudogene. The CDR3 length is 16 residues. The CDR3 sequence: CASSRGGATSTDTQYF. The CDR3 DNA reads TGTGCCAGCAGCAGAGGAGGGGCCACTAGCACAGATACGCAGTATTTT.

The chain couples TRBV28 to TRBJ2-2, with TRBD2 identical over 7 bases. This CDR3 is 13 amino acids long. Germline CDR1 MDHEN, CDR2 SYDVKM. V shed 10 bases, J shed 4 bases, and the junction held 6 bases outside the gene matches. Here the CDR3 DNA reads TGTGCCACCCGGGACTACCCCACCGGGGAGCTGTTTTTT. Protein: CATRDYPTGELFF.

This chain joins TRBV3-1 (or the pseudogene TRBV3-2) and TRBJ2-3, with 7 positions matching TRBD2. V was clipped by 0 bases and J by 2 bases; unmatched bases: 5. Germline assignment: CDR1 LGHDT and CDR2 YNNKEL (reference sequence). The CDR3 is made up of 16 amino acids. CDR3 in amino acids: CASSQDRLAVTDTQYF. Written as DNA, the CDR3 is TGTGCCAGCAGCCAAGATCGGCTAGCGGTCACAGATACGCAGTATTTT.

In its sample, this clone was seen a few times. The J gene is TRBJ1-2, the V gene TRBV19, with TRBD1 matching 8 bases. Germline CDR1 and CDR2: LNHDA and SQIVND (reference sequence). This CDR3 has 16 residues. The V segment lost 7 bases and the J segment 4 bases; nucleotides outside the gene matches: 14. DNA of the CDR3: TGTGCCAGTACCGCAGGGGGCAGGTATCCCCCCTATGGCTACACCTTC. This encodes CASTAGGRYPPYGYTF.

This chain uses TRBV5-1 with TRBJ1-4; TRBD1 might be the D (5 bases). Germline CDR1 reads SGHRS; CDR2 reads YFSETQ. The CDR3 contains 16 residues. Trimming shortened V by 3 bases and J by 0 bases, and 12 bases separated the two germline ends. The CDR3 nucleotides are TGCGCCAGCAGCTCGGGGCGGGGAGCAACTAATGAAAAACTGTTTTTT. Protein sequence: CASSSGRGATNEKLFF.

The chain couples TRBV6-6 to TRBJ1-1; no clear D gene. The CDR3 sequence is 13 residues long. Per the germline V gene, CDR1 is MNHNY and CDR2 is SVGAGI (reference sequence). V was pared by 7 bases and J by 1 base, with 10 bases between. In DNA, the CDR3 is TGTGCCAGCACGCGAGGGCAGAACACTGAAGCTTTCTTT. It is translated as CASTRGQNTEAFF.

The chain joins TRBV2 to TRBJ1-2, with 7 bases that match TRBD1. The J segment lost 5 bases and the V segment lost 4 bases, leaving 7 bases of the junction unmatched. Germline CDR1 SNHLY, CDR2 FYNNEI. The CDR3 contains 14 residues. The CDR3 protein is CASSGDRGSYGYTF. For the CDR3, the DNA is TGTGCCAGCAGTGGGGACAGAGGTTCTTATGGCTACACCTTC.

The chain carries TRBV5-1 and TRBJ2-7; TRBD1 matches 8 bases. The CDR3 consists of 13 residues. From germline, CDR1 is SGHRS and CDR2 YFSETQ. The ends lost 4 bases at V and 7 bases at J; junction bases unmatched: 7. The CDR3 region has the DNA TGCGCCAGCAGCAGAGCGACAGGGGAAGAGCAGTACTTC. It is translated as CASSRATGEEQYF. Complete variable domain (other parts from reference TRBV5-1 and TRBJ2-7): KAGVTQTPRYLIKTRGQQVTLSCSPISGHRSVSWYQQTPGQGLQFLFEYFSETQRNKGNFPGRFSGRQFSNSRSEMNVSTLELGDSALYLCASSRATGEEQYFGPGTRLTVT.

Comments on this clone: This sample also contains other DNA sequences that code for the same CDR3. The rearrangement joins TRBV5-1 to TRBJ1-4; 7 nucleotides match TRBD1. This CDR3 is built from 14 residues. CDR1 and CDR2 from the germline V gene are SGHRS and YFSETQ. J lost 8 bases, V lost 0 bases, and 4 bases had no gene match. The CDR3 spells CASSLGGGEEKLFF. The CDR3 DNA follows: TGCGCCAGCAGCTTGGGAGGGGGCGAAGAAAAACTGTTTTTT.

The rearrangement links TRBV5-1 to TRBJ1-4; D is undetermined. The germline V and J ends were trimmed by 4 bases and 7 bases, with 8 bases remaining between them. Looked up from germline, CDR1 is SGHRS and CDR2 is YFSETQ. The CDR3 runs to 12 residues. The CDR3 sequence: CASSGQSEKLFF. The CDR3 DNA sequence: TGCGCCAGCAGCGGGCAGAGTGAAAAACTGTTTTTT.

This chain joins TRBV5-1 and TRBJ1-4; D is uncertain. V was cut by 4 bases and J by 0 bases, with 16 bases left in between. CDR3 length: 17 residues. Germline CDR1 reads SGHRS; CDR2 reads YFSETQ. The CDR3: CASSTRPQDSTNEKLFF. CDR3 in DNA: TGCGCCAGCAGCACTAGACCTCAGGATTCAACTAATGAAAAACTGTTTTTT.

The chain couples TRBV5-5 to TRBJ2-1, with a tentative D call TRBD2 (6 bases). The CDR3 covers 15 residues. V was clipped by 5 bases and J by 4 bases, with 16 bases between them. CDR1 and CDR2 (germline): SGHKS, YYEKEE (reference sequence). The DNA of the CDR3 is TGTGCCAGCAGGCGGTCGGGAGCGACTTACAATGAGCAGTTCTTC. Its translation: CASRRSGATYNEQFF.

This clone was seen a few times. The chain carries TRBV9 and TRBJ2-1; D is ambiguous. V was cut by 4 bases and J by 5 bases, with 10 bases left in between. The CDR3 consists of 13 residues. CDR1 SGDLS and CDR2 YYNGEE come from the germline V gene. CDR3 nucleotides: TGTGCCAGCAGCCCCCACACGAACAATGAGCAGTTCTTC. This encodes CASSPHTNNEQFF.

This clone is a singleton in its sample. This CDR3 is also generated by other DNA sequences in the sample. The chain employs TRBV6-5 and TRBJ1-1; D perhaps matches TRBD1 (6 bases). The CDR3 consists of 12 residues. Per germline, CDR1 MNHEY and CDR2 SVGAGI. Trimming pared 0 bases from V and 7 bases from J, leaving 6 bases between. DNA of the CDR3: TGTGCCAGCAGTTACTCAGGGGGTGAAGCTTTCTTT. Translation: CASSYSGGEAFF.

The V and J genes are TRBV10-3 and TRBJ1-2; a possible D gene is TRBD1 (6 bases). This CDR3 contains 17 residues. V shed 5 bases and J shed 0 bases, with 19 bases lying between them. From germline, CDR1 is ENHRY and CDR2 SYGVKD. CDR3 region: CAISPLGTSRANYGYTF. CDR3 in DNA: TGTGCCATCAGTCCCTTGGGGACATCTCGTGCTAACTATGGCTACACCTTC.

In DNA, the CDR3 is TGTGCCAGTAGTACTCCATATCTAGCGGGGAACACCGGGGAGCTGTTTTTT. Protein sequence: CASSTPYLAGNTGELFF. The chain uses TRBV19 and TRBJ2-2, with 8 bases lining up with TRBD2. This CDR3 has 17 amino acids. Germline values: CDR1 LNHDA, CDR2 SQIVND (reference sequence). Trimming removed 4 bases from V and 1 base from J; junction bases left unmatched: 8.

The V gene is TRBV5-1, the J gene TRBJ2-7; 9 bases match TRBD1. There are 15 residues in the CDR3. Trimming removed 3 bases from V and 1 base from J; junction bases left unmatched: 5. Germline V gene lookup returns CDR1 SGHRS and CDR2 YFSETQ. CDR3 in amino acids: CASSSMGTGSYEQYF. The CDR3 DNA is TGCGCCAGCAGCTCGATGGGGACAGGGTCCTACGAGCAGTACTTC. Full variable domain (remainder filled in from reference TRBV5-1 and TRBJ2-7): KAGVTQTPRYLIKTRGQQVTLSCSPISGHRSVSWYQQTPGQGLQFLFEYFSETQRNKGNFPGRFSGRQFSNSRSEMNVSTLELGDSALYLCASSSMGTGSYEQYFGPGTRLTVT.

This clone appeared a single time. This CDR3 is CASSLAMYNEQFF. The CDR3, as DNA: TGTGCCAGCAGCTTAGCTATGTACAATGAGCAGTTCTTC. The V and J genes are TRBV7-2 and TRBJ2-1; no definite D call. The V and J ends lost 0 bases and 4 bases respectively, with 4 bases between them. The germline V gene has CDR1 SGHTA and CDR2 FQGNSA. CDR3 size: 13 residues.

The chain combines TRBV20-1 with TRBJ2-1; D may be TRBD2 (5 bases). The CDR3 extends over 11 amino acids. Germline CDR1 and CDR2: DFQATT and SNEGSKA (reference sequence). The germline V and J ends were trimmed by 3 bases and 15 bases, with 15 bases remaining between them. For the CDR3, the DNA is TGCAGTGCTAGTTTAGTTAGCGAGAGGTTCTTC. Residues: CSASLVSERFF.

The genes are TRBV28 and TRBJ1-3; D might be TRBD1 (6 bases). Trimming took off 8 bases at V and 1 base at J, with 18 bases between the two ends. Germline assignment: CDR1 MDHEN and CDR2 SYDVKM. This CDR3 contains 16 residues. CDR3 region: CASYPGGRNSGNTIYF. DNA of the CDR3: TGTGCCAGCTACCCTGGGGGCAGGAATTCTGGAAACACCATATATTTT.

The chain carries TRBV7-2 and TRBJ2-7; 7 bases agree with TRBD1. This CDR3 has 13 residues. From germline, CDR1 is SGHTA and CDR2 FQGNSA. Trimming took 5 bases from V and 9 from J; bases not matched to a gene: 10. CDR3 coding DNA: TGTGCCAGCAGCATCACCCAGGGGGTCGGGCAGTACTTC. Amino acids: CASSITQGVGQYF.

The rearrangement joins TRBV3-1 (or the pseudogene TRBV3-2) to TRBJ1-5, with no clear D. The CDR3 loop spans 15 amino acids. CDR1 is LGHDT, CDR2 YNNKEL, per germline (reference sequence). V dropped 3 bases and J dropped 3 bases, with 12 bases sitting between them. CDR3 in DNA: TGTGCCAGCAGCCATAGGCGGGGAGCCAATCAGCCCCAGCATTTT. This gives the protein CASSHRRGANQPQHF.

This chain uses TRBV7-9 with TRBJ2-2; the D is unclear. Germline V CDR1 and CDR2: SEHNR, FQNEAQ (reference sequence). This CDR3 contains 14 residues. V lost 4 bases, J lost 6 bases, and 12 bases lay in between. For the CDR3, the DNA is TGTGCCAGCAGCTCCGCTATCGATGCCGGGGAGCTGTTTTTT. Encoded protein: CASSSAIDAGELFF.

The chain has TRBV7-9 and TRBJ2-4; a weak D match, TRBD1 (5 bases). The CDR3 runs to 13 residues. Trimming removed 3 bases from V and 7 bases from J, with 10 bases in between. In germline, CDR1 is SEHNR, CDR2 FQNEAQ (reference sequence). This CDR3 reads CASSLPAGNIQYF. CDR3 coding DNA: TGTGCCAGCAGCTTGCCTGCAGGGAACATTCAGTACTTC. The complete variable domain, with remaining parts taken from reference TRBV7-9 and TRBJ2-4, reads DTGVSQNPRHKITKRGQNVTFRCDPISEHNRLYWYRQTLGQGPEFLTYFQNEAQLEKSRLLSDRFSAERPKGSFSTLEIQRTEQGDSAMYLCASSLPAGNIQYFGAGTRLSVL.

The chain recombines TRBV19 with TRBJ2-1; D call uncertain. The germline gives CDR1 LNHDA, CDR2 SQIVND (reference sequence). There are 14 residues in the CDR3. Trimming cost V 1 base and J 6 bases, with 10 bases left between them. The CDR3 region is CASSIGLPFNEQFF. In DNA, the CDR3 is TGTGCCAGTAGTATAGGGCTCCCCTTCAATGAGCAGTTCTTC. Complete variable domain (other parts from reference TRBV19 and TRBJ2-1): DGGITQSPKYLFRKEGQNVTLSCEQNLNHDAMYWYRQDPGQGLRLIYYSQIVNDFQKGDIAEGYSVSREKKESFPLTVTSAQKNPTAFYLCASSIGLPFNEQFFGPGTRLTVL.